This T cell receptor beta chain was recorded in a study of T cells in localized non-small cell lung cancer. Germline-derived CDR1 and CDR2 are SNHLY and FYNNEI. The CDR3 spans 15 residues. V lost 6 bases and J lost 1; bases outside the gene matches: 5. The data were produced by immunoSEQ multiplex PCR, yet TCRdb's version contains in-frame clones alone and is incomplete. In the table there are about 46,000 clones, 81% of which are singletons. The material was peripheral blood mononuclear cells, obtained before any cancer treatment. The rearrangement joins TRBV2 to TRBJ2-5; 10 positions match TRBD2. This TCR was sampled from a man aged 40-75 years with stage III lung adenocarcinoma. CDR3 in DNA: TGTGCCAGCAGCCAAGAGCGGGGGGGCCAAGAGACCCAGTACTTC. Its translation is CASSQERGGQETQYF.